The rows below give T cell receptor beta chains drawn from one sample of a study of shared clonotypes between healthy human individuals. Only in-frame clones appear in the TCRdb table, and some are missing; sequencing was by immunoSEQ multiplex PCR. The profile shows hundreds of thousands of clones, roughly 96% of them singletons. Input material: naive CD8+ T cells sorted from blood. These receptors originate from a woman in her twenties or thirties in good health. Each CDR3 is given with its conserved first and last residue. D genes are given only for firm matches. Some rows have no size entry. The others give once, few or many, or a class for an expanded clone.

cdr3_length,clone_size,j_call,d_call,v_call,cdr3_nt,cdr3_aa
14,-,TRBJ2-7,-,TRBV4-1,TGCGCCAGCAGCCCTCTAAGGGACGGTCCGTTGCAGTACTTC,CASSPLRDGPLQYF
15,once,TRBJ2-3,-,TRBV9,TGTGCCAGCAACTCCGAGGAGGGTGGGACAGATACGCAGTATTTT,CASNSEEGGTDTQYF
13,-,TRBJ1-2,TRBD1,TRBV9,TGTGCCAGCAGCCACGGGACAGACTATGGCTACACCTTC,CASSHGTDYGYTF
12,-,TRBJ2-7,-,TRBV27,TGTGCCAGCAATGAAATCGGGGGAGAGCAGTACTTC,CASNEIGGEQYF
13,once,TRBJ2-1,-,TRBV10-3,TGTGCCATCAGGGCCGGGTCTGGCGATGAGCAGTTCTTC,CAIRAGSGDEQFF
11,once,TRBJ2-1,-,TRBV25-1,TGTGCCAGCAGTGCCGGGACTCAGCAGTTCTTC,CASSAGTQQFF
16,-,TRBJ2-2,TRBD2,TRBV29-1,TGCAGCGTTGAATTGGGGACTAGCGGCCCCACCGGGGAGCTGTTTTTT,CSVELGTSGPTGELFF
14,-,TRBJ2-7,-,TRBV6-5,TGTGCCAGCAGCCCGGCGACTAACTCCTACGAGCAGTACTTC,CASSPATNSYEQYF
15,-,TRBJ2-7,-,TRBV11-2,TGTGCCAGCAGCTTGGCGCCACAGGGCAACTACGAGCAGTACTTC,CASSLAPQGNYEQYF
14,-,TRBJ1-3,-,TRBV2,TGTGCCAGCAGGACCGCGAAATCCCCAAACACCATATATTTT,CASRTAKSPNTIYF
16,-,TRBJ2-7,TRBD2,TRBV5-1,TGCGCCAGCAGCCCGGTGGACGGGAGGTCGCCCTACGAGCAGTACTTC,CASSPVDGRSPYEQYF
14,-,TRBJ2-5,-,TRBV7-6,TGTGCCAGCAGCTTTGGGGGGAGCCGGGAGACCCAGTACTTC,CASSFGGSRETQYF
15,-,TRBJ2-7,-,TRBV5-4,TGTGCCAGCAGCTTGTCTTTCGGAACCGCCTACGAGCAGTACTTC,CASSLSFGTAYEQYF
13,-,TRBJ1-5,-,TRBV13,TGTGCCAGCAGCTGGGGCGGGCATCAGCCCCAGCATTTT,CASSWGGHQPQHF
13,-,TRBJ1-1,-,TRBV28,TGTGCCAGCAGTTTAGGGGGACGGACTGAAGCTTTCTTT,CASSLGGRTEAFF
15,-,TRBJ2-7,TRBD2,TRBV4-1,TGCGCCAGCAGCCAAGATAGCGGGAGCTTATACGAGCAGTACTTC,CASSQDSGSLYEQYF
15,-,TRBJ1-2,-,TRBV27,TGTGCCAGCAGTTCCCTCCAGGACAGATTCTATGGCTACACCTTC,CASSSLQDRFYGYTF
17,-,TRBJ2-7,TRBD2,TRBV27,TGTGCCAGCAGGCCGGGACTAGCGGGAGATGCCTCCTACGAGCAGTACTTC,CASRPGLAGDASYEQYF
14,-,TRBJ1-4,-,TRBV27,TGTGCCAGCAGTTTTGGGGGTGGTAATGAAAAACTGTTTTTT,CASSFGGGNEKLFF
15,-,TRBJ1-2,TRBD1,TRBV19,TGTGCCAGTAGTTTCACCGGGACAGGGCCCTATGGCTACACCTTC,CASSFTGTGPYGYTF
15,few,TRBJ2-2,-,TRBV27,TGTGCCAGCAGTTTACTCTCCGGAGGTACCGGGGAGCTGTTTTTT,CASSLLSGGTGELFF
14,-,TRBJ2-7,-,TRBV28,TGTGCCAGCAGTTGGCTGGGGGGCGGGTACGAGCAGTACTTC,CASSWLGGGYEQYF
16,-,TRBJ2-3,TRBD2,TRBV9,TGTGCCAGCAGCTCGACCCCCGGGACTAGCCAAGATACGCAGTATTTT,CASSSTPGTSQDTQYF
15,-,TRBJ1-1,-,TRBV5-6,TGTGCCAGCAGCTTGGCCCAGGGTATGGTGACTGAAGCTTTCTTT,CASSLAQGMVTEAFF